The next 16 T cell receptor beta chains were all read from a single sample in a study of shared clonotypes between healthy human individuals. Libraries were prepared by immunoSEQ multiplex PCR; TCRdb keeps only in-frame clonotypes and omits some of them. Here the sample spans millions of clones, 85% to 95% being singletons. Source material: naive CD4+ T cells sorted from blood. The subset here: CD45RA+ positively selected. The receptor source for this set is a man aged 18 to 35 in good health.

The chain has TRBV5-5 and TRBJ1-2, with no clear D. From germline, CDR1 is SGHKS and CDR2 YYEKEE (reference sequence). The ends were cut back, 2 bases at V and 7 bases at J, with 6 bases in the middle. There are 11 residues in the CDR3. CDR3 sequence reads: CASSLDAGYTF. The CDR3 DNA sequence: TGTGCCAGCAGCTTAGACGCTGGCTACACCTTC.

Comment on this clone: Additional DNA sequences in this sample encode the identical CDR3. The V call is TRBV18, the J call TRBJ1-1; TRBD1 is a possible D gene (5 bases). V was cut by 3 bases and J by 5 bases, with 10 bases left in between. Germline CDR1 KGHSH, CDR2 LQKENI. This CDR3 has 13 residues. The CDR3 reads CASSPQGLTEAFF. CDR3 coding DNA: TGTGCCAGCTCACCTCAGGGTCTGACTGAAGCTTTCTTT.

The J gene is TRBJ1-4, the V gene TRBV6-6, with TRBD1 matching 9 bases. The V gene end was trimmed by 6 bases and the J gene end by 4 bases; junction bases not matched to a gene: 9. CDR1 and CDR2 from the germline V gene are MNHNY and SVGAGI (reference sequence). This CDR3 contains 16 residues. This CDR3 is CASRPQGADGNEKLFF. Here the CDR3 DNA reads TGTGCCAGCAGACCACAGGGGGCGGACGGTAATGAAAAACTGTTTTTT.

This chain links TRBV11-2 with TRBJ2-5; TRBD1 aligns across 9 bases. The V gene's germline CDR1 is SGHAT and CDR2 FQNNGV. V trimming: 4 bases; J trimming: 5 bases; junction bases outside the gene matches: 5. The CDR3 has 14 amino acids. The CDR3 bases are TGTGCCAGCAGCTCTGGGACAGGGCGGGAGACCCAGTACTTC. It encodes CASSSGTGRETQYF.

This chain uses TRBV5-6 with TRBJ2-7, with 8 bases matching TRBD1. The CDR3 runs to 14 residues. CDR1 and CDR2 (germline): SGHDT, YYEEEE. V lost 4 bases and J lost 5; bases outside the gene matches: 8. The CDR3 bases are TGTGCCAGCAGCCCCCCGACAGGGGAGCACGAGCAGTACTTC. It yields the protein CASSPPTGEHEQYF.

In regard to this clone: This sample includes further DNA sequences coding for the same CDR3. The chain combines TRBV2 with TRBJ1-5; D remains unclear. The V end was cut by 6 bases, the J end by 0 bases, with 6 bases between. The CDR3 sequence is 13 residues long. Germline V CDR1 and CDR2: SNHLY, FYNNEI. DNA of the CDR3: TGTGCCAGCAGCCCCCTTAGCAATCAGCCCCAGCATTTT. It is translated as CASSPLSNQPQHF.

The count of this clone is one. The CDR3 is CATGGQGNTGELFF. The DNA of the CDR3 is TGTGCCACCGGGGGGCAGGGCAACACCGGGGAGCTGTTTTTT. V gene TRBV6-1 combines with J gene TRBJ2-2; the D gene is possibly TRBD2 (7 bases). Germline CDR1 is MNHNS and CDR2 is SASEGT. This CDR3 has 14 residues. V was shortened by 10 bases and J by 2 bases, with 14 bases between the two germline ends.

This sequence joins TRBV2 and TRBJ2-1; weak D call: TRBD1 (5 bases). The germline V gene has CDR1 SNHLY and CDR2 FYNNEI. The CDR3 runs 13 residues. V was shortened by 8 bases and J by 7 bases, with 15 bases between the two germline ends. In DNA, the CDR3 is TGTGCCAGCCAGAGCGTCAGGGTGAATGAGCAGTTCTTC. It is translated as CASQSVRVNEQFF.

V is TRBV11-2 and J is TRBJ2-4; the D gene is possibly TRBD2 (7 bases). V shed 2 bases and J shed 6 bases, with 14 bases lying between them. Germline assignment: CDR1 SGHAT and CDR2 FQNNGV. CDR3 length equals 15 residues. The CDR3 region is CASSLTGGRLNIQYF. The CDR3 bases are TGTGCCAGCAGCTTAACGGGGGGCCGGTTAAACATTCAGTACTTC.

This chain joins TRBV28 and TRBJ1-1; a weak D match, TRBD1 (6 bases). Trimming took 4 bases from V and 7 from J, leaving 10 bases between them. This CDR3 region has 12 residues. The germline V gene has CDR1 MDHEN and CDR2 SYDVKM. The CDR3 nucleotides are TGTGCCAGCAGTTCACAGGGAATTGAAGCTTTCTTT. Protein sequence: CASSSQGIEAFF.

Comment on this clone: The sample carries other DNA sequences with the same CDR3. The chain joins TRBV30 to TRBJ2-7, with 9 bases identical to TRBD1. This CDR3 is built from 11 residues. Looked up from germline, CDR1 is GTSNPN and CDR2 is SVGIG (reference sequence). J was trimmed by 5 bases and V by 4 bases; bases with no gene match: 0. DNA for the CDR3: TGTGCCTGGAACAGGGGGCACGAGCAGTACTTC. Translated: CAWNRGHEQYF.

V and J are TRBV9 and TRBJ2-7; 7 nucleotides match TRBD1. The CDR3 runs 15 residues. V was clipped by 0 bases and J by 6 bases; unmatched bases: 9. CDR1 is SGDLS, CDR2 YYNGEE, per germline. The DNA for the CDR3 is TGTGCCAGCAGCGTAGCTGTAGCAGGGGGAAGCGAGCAGTACTTC. This codes for CASSVAVAGGSEQYF.

The chain recombines TRBV9 with TRBJ2-1; D is possibly TRBD1 (5 bases). From germline, CDR1 is SGDLS and CDR2 YYNGEE. This CDR3 comprises 15 residues. The germline V and J ends were trimmed by 4 bases and 6 bases, with 17 bases remaining between them. The CDR3 DNA reads as TGTGCCAGCAGCCCCCGCAGCGTTCAGGGCAATGAGCAGTTCTTC. Encoded protein: CASSPRSVQGNEQFF.

The genes are TRBV7-2 and TRBJ2-3; 8 bases are shared with TRBD2. Germline loops: CDR1 SGHTA, CDR2 FQGNSA. This CDR3 spans 14 amino acids. With V trimmed by 1 base and J by 8 bases, 5 bases remained unmatched. CDR3 in DNA: TGTGCCAGCAGCTTAGTGGGACTAGTAGCTACGCAGTATTTT. This sequence encodes CASSLVGLVATQYF.

The rearrangement links TRBV5-4 to TRBJ2-7; TRBD1 matches 9 bases. The CDR3 totals 15 residues. Germline V gene sequence: CDR1 SGHNT, CDR2 YYREEE (reference sequence). V gave up 2 bases and J gave up 7 bases; unmatched junction bases: 10. The CDR3 protein is CASSLPGQGVLEQYF. CDR3 nucleotides: TGTGCCAGCAGCTTACCGGGACAGGGTGTCTTAGAGCAGTACTTC.

This chain connects TRBV25-1 to TRBJ2-4; 8 positions match TRBD1. J was trimmed by 9 bases and V by 4 bases; bases with no gene match: 5. Germline assignment: CDR1 MGHDK and CDR2 SYGVNS. The length of the CDR3 is 13 residues. CDR3 coding DNA: TGTGCCAGCAGTGCGACAGGGGCTCTCATTCAGTACTTC. Its protein is CASSATGALIQYF.